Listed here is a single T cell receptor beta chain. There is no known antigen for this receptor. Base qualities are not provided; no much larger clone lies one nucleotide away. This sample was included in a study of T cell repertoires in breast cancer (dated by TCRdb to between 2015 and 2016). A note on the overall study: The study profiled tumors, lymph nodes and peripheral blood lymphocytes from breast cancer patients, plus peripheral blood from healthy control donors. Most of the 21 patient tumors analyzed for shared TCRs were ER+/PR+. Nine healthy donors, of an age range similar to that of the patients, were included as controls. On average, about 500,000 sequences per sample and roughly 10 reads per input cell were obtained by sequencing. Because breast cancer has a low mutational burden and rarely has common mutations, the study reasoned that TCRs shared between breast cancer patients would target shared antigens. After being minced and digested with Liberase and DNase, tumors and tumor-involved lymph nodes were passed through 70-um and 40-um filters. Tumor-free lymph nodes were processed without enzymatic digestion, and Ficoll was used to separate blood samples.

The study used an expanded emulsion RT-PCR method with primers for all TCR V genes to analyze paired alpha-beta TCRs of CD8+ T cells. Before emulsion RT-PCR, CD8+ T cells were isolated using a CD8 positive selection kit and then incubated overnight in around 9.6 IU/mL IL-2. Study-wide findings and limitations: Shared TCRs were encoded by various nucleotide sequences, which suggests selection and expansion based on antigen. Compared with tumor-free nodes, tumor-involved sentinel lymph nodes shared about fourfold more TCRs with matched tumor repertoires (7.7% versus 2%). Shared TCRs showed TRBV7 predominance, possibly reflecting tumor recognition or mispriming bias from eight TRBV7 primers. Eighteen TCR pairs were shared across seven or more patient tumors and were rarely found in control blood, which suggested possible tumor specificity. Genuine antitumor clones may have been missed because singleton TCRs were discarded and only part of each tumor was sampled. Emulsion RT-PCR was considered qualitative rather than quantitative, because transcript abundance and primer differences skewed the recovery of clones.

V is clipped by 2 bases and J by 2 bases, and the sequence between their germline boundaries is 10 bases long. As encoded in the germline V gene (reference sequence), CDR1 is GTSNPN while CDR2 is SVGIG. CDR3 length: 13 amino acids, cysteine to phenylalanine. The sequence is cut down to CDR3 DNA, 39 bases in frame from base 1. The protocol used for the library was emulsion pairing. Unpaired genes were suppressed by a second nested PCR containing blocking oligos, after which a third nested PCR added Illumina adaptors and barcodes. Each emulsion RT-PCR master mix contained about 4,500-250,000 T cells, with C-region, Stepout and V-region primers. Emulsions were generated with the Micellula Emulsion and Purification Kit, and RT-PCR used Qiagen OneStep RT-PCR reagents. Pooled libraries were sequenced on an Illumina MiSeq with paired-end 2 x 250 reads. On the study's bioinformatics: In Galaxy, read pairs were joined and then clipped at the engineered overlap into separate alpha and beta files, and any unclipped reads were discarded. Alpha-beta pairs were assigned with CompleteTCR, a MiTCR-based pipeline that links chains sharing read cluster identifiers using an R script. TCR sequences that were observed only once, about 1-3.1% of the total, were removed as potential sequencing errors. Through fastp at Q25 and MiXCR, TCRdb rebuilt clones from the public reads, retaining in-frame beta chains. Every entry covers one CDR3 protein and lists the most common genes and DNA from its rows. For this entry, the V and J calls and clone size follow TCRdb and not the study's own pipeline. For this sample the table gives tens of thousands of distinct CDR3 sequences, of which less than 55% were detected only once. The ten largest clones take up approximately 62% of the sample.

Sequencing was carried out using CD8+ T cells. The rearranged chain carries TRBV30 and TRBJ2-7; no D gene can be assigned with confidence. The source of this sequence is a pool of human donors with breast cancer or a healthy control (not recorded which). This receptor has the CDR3 CAWSQNGPYEQYF. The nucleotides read TGTGCCTGGAGTCAGAACGGCCCCTACGAGCAGTACTTC. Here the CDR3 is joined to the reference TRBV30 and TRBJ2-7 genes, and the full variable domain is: SQTIHQWPATLVQPVGSPLSLECTVEGTSNPNLYWYRQAAGRGLQLLFYSVGIGQISSEVPQNLSASRPQDRQFILSSKKLLLSDSGFYLCAWSQNGPYEQYFGPGTRLTVT.